This T cell receptor beta chain was recorded in a study of T cell responses to AZD1222 COVID-19 vaccine. Of note for this clone: Its antigen is not identified.

Germline trimming cut 1 base from V and 1 base from J; bases unmatched to any gene: 2. This CDR3 has 16 residues. The germline V gene has CDR1 SGHRS and CDR2 YFSETQ. General study results and limits: Donors were mostly white British, more females; clonal diversity possibly underestimated.

Generated by immunoSEQ multiplex PCR, the TCRdb table keeps only in-frame clones and is missing some. Of about 160,000 clones in the sample, 85% to 90% were seen once. The source was peripheral blood, collected on day 0 of AZD1222 vaccination. The V gene is TRBV5-1, the J gene TRBJ2-3; 11 positions match TRBD2. This receptor was taken from an adult in good health. The CDR3 loop reads CASSLTSGGRTDTQYF. The CDR3 bases are TGCGCCAGCAGCTTGACTAGCGGGGGTCGCACAGATACGCAGTATTTT.